This T cell receptor (beta chain) was recorded in a study of shared clonotypes between healthy human individuals. At the level of the study: Contributing individuals were a couple of females and a few males aged 18 to 49. Three plates each covered CD4 naive and memory; CD8 naive two, CD8 memory one. Points from the study as a whole: The sampled material consisted only of blood, and tissue repertoires are likely to differ.

This table comes from immunoSEQ multiplex PCR, and its TCRdb copy is limited to in-frame clones, with some not included. In the table there are 2,500,000 or so clones, just over 90% of which are singletons. Remarks on this clone: Antigen unknown.

The CDR3 is made up of 14 amino acids. The germline V gene has CDR1 SEHNR and CDR2 FQNEAQ (reference sequence). The germline V and J ends were trimmed by 4 bases and 3 bases, with 11 bases remaining between them. This clonotype was sampled from a man aged 18 to 29 in good health. This sequence joins TRBV7-9 and TRBJ2-3; maybe TRBD2 (6 bases). Material for sequencing was naive CD4+ T cells sorted from blood. Indicated subset: CD45RA+ positively selected. CDR3 coding DNA: TGTGCCAGCAGCTCGGGACTCCCAACAGATACGCAGTATTTT. It specifies CASSSGLPTDTQYF.